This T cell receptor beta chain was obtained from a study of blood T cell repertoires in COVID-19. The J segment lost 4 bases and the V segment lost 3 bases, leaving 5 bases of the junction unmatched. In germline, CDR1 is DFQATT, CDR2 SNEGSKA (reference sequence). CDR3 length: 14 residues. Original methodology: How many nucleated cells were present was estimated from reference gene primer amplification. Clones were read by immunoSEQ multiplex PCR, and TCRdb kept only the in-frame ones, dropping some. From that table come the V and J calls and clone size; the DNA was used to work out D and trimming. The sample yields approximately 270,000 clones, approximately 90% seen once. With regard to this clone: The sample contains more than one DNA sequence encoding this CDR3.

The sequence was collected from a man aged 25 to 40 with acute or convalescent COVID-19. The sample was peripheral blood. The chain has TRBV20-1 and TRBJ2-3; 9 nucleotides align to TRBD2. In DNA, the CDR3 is TGCAGTGCTAGTACGAGCGGGAGGCCAGATACGCAGTATTTT. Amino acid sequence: CSASTSGRPDTQYF.